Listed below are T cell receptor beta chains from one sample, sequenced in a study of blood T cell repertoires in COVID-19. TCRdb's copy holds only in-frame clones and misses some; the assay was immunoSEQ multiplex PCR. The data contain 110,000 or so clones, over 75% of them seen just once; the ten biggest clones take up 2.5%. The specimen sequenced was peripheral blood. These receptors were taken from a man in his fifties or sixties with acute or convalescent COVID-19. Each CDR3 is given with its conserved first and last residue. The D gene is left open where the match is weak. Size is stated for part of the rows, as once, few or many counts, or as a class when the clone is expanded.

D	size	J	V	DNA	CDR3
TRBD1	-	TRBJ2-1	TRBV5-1	TGCGCCAGCAGCCCCCTCGGGACAGCGTACAATGAGCAGTTCTTC	CASSPLGTAYNEQFF
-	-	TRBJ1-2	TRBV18	TGTGCCAGCTCACTCGACAGCTATGGCTACACCTTC	CASSLDSYGYTF
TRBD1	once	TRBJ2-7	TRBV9	TGTGCCAGCAGCGTAGGGGACAGAGCCTACGAGCAGTACTTC	CASSVGDRAYEQYF
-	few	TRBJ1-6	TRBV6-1	TGTGCCAGCAGTGAAGGCCGGGCCCTCCACTTT	CASSEGRALHF
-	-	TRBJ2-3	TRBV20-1	TGCAGTGCTGCGGCAGATACGCAGTATTTT	CSAAADTQYF
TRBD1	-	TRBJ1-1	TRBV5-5	TGTGCCAGCAGCCGACAGGGAAGGAACACTGAAGCTTTCTTT	CASSRQGRNTEAFF
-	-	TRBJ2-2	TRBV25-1	TGTGCCAGCAGTGAATTTAAGAACACCGGGGAGCTGTTTTTT	CASSEFKNTGELFF
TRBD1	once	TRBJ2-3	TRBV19	TGTGCCAGTAGTCAAGCCTTAGACAGGGGGCAGGGAGATACGCAGTATTTT	CASSQALDRGQGDTQYF
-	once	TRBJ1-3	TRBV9	TGTGCCAGCAGCGTAGAGGCTAGCTCTGGAAACACCATATATTTT	CASSVEASSGNTIYF
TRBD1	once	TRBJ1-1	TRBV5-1	TGCGCCAGCAGCACCGGACAGGGCCTAGACACTGAAGCTTTCTTT	CASSTGQGLDTEAFF
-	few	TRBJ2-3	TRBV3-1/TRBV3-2	TGTGCCAGCAGCCCAAGCTGGGAGGATAAAGGAAGCACAGATACGCAGTATTTT	CASSPSWEDKGSTDTQYF
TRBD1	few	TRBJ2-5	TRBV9	TGTGCCAGCAGCCCCCGCCGGACAGGGCCCCCAGAGACCCAGTACTTC	CASSPRRTGPPETQYF
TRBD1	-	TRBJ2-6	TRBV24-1	TGTGCCACCAGTGGCGTCTGGGGCAGGGGGATAGGGGCCAACGTCCTGACTTTC	CATSGVWGRGIGANVLTF
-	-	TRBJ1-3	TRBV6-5	TGTGCCAGCAAGAGGTTGTCAAGCTCTGGAAACACCATATATTTT	CASKRLSSSGNTIYF
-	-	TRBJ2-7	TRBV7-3	TGTGCCAGCAGCTTAACGCGCCAGCAGTACTTC	CASSLTRQQYF
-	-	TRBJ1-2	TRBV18	TGTGCCAGCACCTCTGGACAGCTAGCTAACTATGGCTACACCTTC	CASTSGQLANYGYTF